The 13 T cell receptor beta chains in this list originate from one sample, sequenced in a study of T-cell memory formation after mild COVID-19. TCRdb redid the calling of the 5' RACE reads with MiXCR, one entry per CDR3 protein. This table holds about 600,000 distinct CDR3 sequences, about a fifth found once. Sequencing input: PBMCs or a T cell subset sorted from them (not recorded which). Source of these receptors: an adult woman who had mild COVID-19 (a few samples of this study predate the infection). Cell type and time point are not known.

The rearrangement uses TRBV7-8 and TRBJ1-5; D gene uncertain. The CDR3 sequence is 15 residues long. Germline-derived CDR1 and CDR2 are SGHVS and FQNEAQ. V was cut by 5 bases and J by 5 bases, with 16 bases left in between. CDR3 amino acids: CASSNAYPLYQPQHF. Here the CDR3 DNA reads TGTGCCAGCAGCAACGCTTACCCGTTGTATCAGCCCCAGCATTTT.

The chain carries TRBV2 and TRBJ2-7, with 8 bases identical to TRBD1. Germline V gene lookup returns CDR1 SNHLY and CDR2 FYNNEI. The junction had 8 bases not matched to a gene; V was cut back by 10 bases and J by 0 bases. This CDR3 region has 14 residues. The chain's CDR3 is CAIRAGGLSYEQYF. CDR3 nucleotide sequence: TGTGCCATCAGGGCAGGGGGCCTCTCCTACGAGCAGTACTTC.

This clonotype was seen a few times. Here the CDR3 DNA reads TGCACCAGCAGCCCCGGACTAGCCTCGTACGAGCAGTACTTC. As protein: CTSSPGLASYEQYF. The rearrangement links TRBV1 to TRBJ2-7; the table's TRBD2 call for D was not verified on the DNA. TRBV1 is marked as a pseudogene. The CDR3 loop spans 14 amino acids.

This clonotype was counted only a few times. This chain links TRBV3-1 with TRBJ2-2; D gene uncertain. The V end lost 4 bases, the J end lost 2 bases, and 11 bases lay between the germline ends. This CDR3 spans 15 amino acids. Germline CDR1 and CDR2: LGHDT and YNNKEL (reference sequence). The CDR3: CASSPQRPNTGELFF. The DNA for the CDR3 is TGTGCCAGCAGCCCCCAAAGACCCAACACCGGGGAGCTGTTTTTT.

This chain links TRBV30 with TRBJ2-1; D is uncertain. CDR3 length: 15 residues. Germline V lookup: CDR1 GTSNPN, CDR2 SVGIG (reference sequence). Trimming pared 1 base from V and 0 bases from J, leaving 10 bases between. The CDR3 is CAWSGQPSSYNEQFF. CDR3 in DNA: TGTGCCTGGAGTGGGCAGCCTAGCTCCTACAATGAGCAGTTCTTC.

The J gene is TRBJ1-1, the V gene TRBV5-5, with D uncertain. Trimming cost V 0 bases and J 11 bases, with 11 bases left between them. The CDR3 extends over 12 amino acids. Germline V gene data show CDR1 as SGHKS and CDR2 as YYEKEE (reference sequence). CDR3 bases: TGTGCCAGCAGCTTGGGACTCGACCCGGCTTTCTTT. Protein product: CASSLGLDPAFF.

This clonotype turned up a few times. The chain carries TRBV30 and TRBJ2-1; a weak D match, TRBD1 (5 bases). This CDR3 has 15 residues. Between the trimmed V and J ends, which lost 1 base and 8 bases, there was a span of 18 bases. Germline V gene sequence: CDR1 GTSNPN, CDR2 SVGIG (reference sequence). CDR3 in amino acids: CAWSGGYLLRDEQFF. The CDR3 bases are TGTGCCTGGAGTGGGGGCTACCTCCTTCGGGATGAGCAGTTCTTC.

The rearrangement links TRBV15 to TRBJ2-6; the D is unclear. The length of the CDR3 is 15 residues. Deletions cut 4 bases from V and 0 bases from J, with 7 bases between. Germline CDR1 LNHNV, CDR2 YYDKDF (reference sequence). The CDR3 nucleotides read TGTGCCACCAGCACCCAGAGCTCTGGGGCCAACGTCCTGACTTTC. It codes for CATSTQSSGANVLTF.

The CDR3 region is CSVEGRSLGTGDYGYTF. CDR3 DNA: TGCAGCGTTGAAGGGAGGTCATTAGGGACAGGGGACTATGGCTACACCTTC. The V gene is TRBV29-1, the J gene TRBJ1-2; 10 nucleotides line up with TRBD1. Germline CDR1 reads SQVTM; CDR2 reads ANQGSEA. Trimming took 1 base from V and 3 from J; bases not matched to a gene: 11. The CDR3 length is 17 residues.

This clonotype was recorded a few times. V gene TRBV15 combines with J gene TRBJ1-1; D ambiguous. In germline, CDR1 is LNHNV, CDR2 YYDKDF (reference sequence). The CDR3 totals 12 residues. V lost 2 bases and J 6 bases, leaving 7 bases between the germline ends. CDR3 coding DNA: TGTGCCACCAGCAGAACGAGGGCTGAAGCTTTCTTT. It translates to CATSRTRAEAFF.

This sequence joins TRBV11-2 and TRBJ2-5; D ambiguous. Germline CDR1 reads SGHAT; CDR2 reads FQNNGV. This CDR3 contains 13 residues. Trimming stripped 3 bases from V and 5 bases from J, with 10 bases between. The CDR3: CASSFGLRETQYF. The CDR3 coding sequence is TGTGCCAGCAGCTTTGGCCTACGGGAGACCCAGTACTTC.

This chain uses TRBV7-2 with TRBJ1-2; possibly TRBD1 for D (6 bases). This CDR3 spans 13 amino acids. V was trimmed by 7 bases and J by 4 bases, leaving 13 bases between them. Germline lookup yields CDR1 SGHTA and CDR2 FQGNSA. Written as DNA, the CDR3 is TGTGCCAGCACCTTTTGGGGGGCCTATGGCTACACCTTC. Amino acids: CASTFWGAYGYTF.

This clonotype was counted between two and nine times. CDR3 bases: TGCGCCAGCAGCCTAGGACAGGGCAGATTCACAGATACGCAGTATTTT. Translated: CASSLGQGRFTDTQYF. The chain carries TRBV5-1 and TRBJ2-3, with 8 bases identical to TRBD1. Germline V gene lookup returns CDR1 SGHRS and CDR2 YFSETQ. The CDR3 runs 16 residues. The V and J ends lost 4 bases and 2 bases, in that order; junction bases with no gene match: 9.